Listed below are T cell receptor beta chains from one sample, sequenced in a study of vaccination effects on CD4 cells after COVID-19. These receptors' antigens are unknown. The data were produced by immunoSEQ multiplex PCR, yet TCRdb's version contains in-frame clones alone and is incomplete. This table holds tens of thousands of clones, about two thirds found once. This specimen consisted of CD4+ T cells from PBMCs cultured with HCoV-OC43 spike peptides, obtained before COVID-19 vaccination. The receptors here all came from a human donor who received a COVID-19 vaccine. Both conserved end residues are part of each CDR3. The D gene is left open where the match is weak. Rows give clone size only sometimes, using once, few, many, or a class for an expanded clone.

clone_size: -
v_call: TRBV7-9
j_call: TRBJ1-2
cdr3_length: 15
d_call: TRBD1
cdr3_aa: CASSPPGQWNYGYTF
cdr3_nt: TGTGCCAGCAGCCCCCCGGGACAGTGGAACTATGGCTACACCTTC

clone_size: -
v_call: TRBV18
j_call: TRBJ2-7
cdr3_length: 14
d_call: TRBD2
cdr3_aa: CASSPLAGEDEQYF
cdr3_nt: TGTGCCAGCTCACCGCTAGCGGGAGAGGACGAGCAGTACTTC

clone_size: -
v_call: TRBV5-1
j_call: TRBJ1-1
cdr3_length: 15
d_call: -
cdr3_aa: CASSPARPSTTEAFF
cdr3_nt: TGCGCCAGCAGCCCGGCGCGCCCTTCGACCACTGAAGCTTTCTTT

clone_size: few
v_call: TRBV5-1
j_call: TRBJ1-3
cdr3_length: 13
d_call: TRBD1
cdr3_aa: CASQGASGNTIYF
cdr3_nt: TGCGCCAGCCAGGGGGCCTCTGGAAACACCATATATTTT

clone_size: -
v_call: TRBV4-1
j_call: TRBJ1-1
cdr3_length: 14
d_call: -
cdr3_aa: CASSQEGPGAEAFF
cdr3_nt: TGCGCCAGCAGCCAAGAGGGACCAGGGGCTGAAGCTTTCTTT

clone_size: -
v_call: TRBV27
j_call: TRBJ1-1
cdr3_length: 13
d_call: -
cdr3_aa: CASSWGRNTEAFF
cdr3_nt: TGTGCCAGCAGTTGGGGTCGGAACACTGAAGCTTTCTTT

clone_size: -
v_call: TRBV29-1
j_call: TRBJ2-3
cdr3_length: 15
d_call: -
cdr3_aa: CSVKLGDTSTDTQYF
cdr3_nt: TGCAGCGTTAAATTGGGAGACACTTCCACAGATACGCAGTATTTT

clone_size: -
v_call: TRBV24-1
j_call: TRBJ1-4
cdr3_length: 15
d_call: -
cdr3_aa: CATSDLDSPGEKLFF
cdr3_nt: TGTGCCACCAGTGATCTCGACAGTCCCGGTGAAAAACTGTTTTTT

clone_size: few
v_call: TRBV2
j_call: TRBJ2-2
cdr3_length: 16
d_call: TRBD1
cdr3_aa: CASSETGYWMTGELFF
cdr3_nt: TGTGCCAGCAGTGAGACAGGGTATTGGATGACCGGGGAGCTGTTTTTT

clone_size: -
v_call: TRBV12-3/TRBV12-4
j_call: TRBJ1-2
cdr3_length: 13
d_call: -
cdr3_aa: CASSPGFRGGYTF
cdr3_nt: TGTGCCAGCAGCCCGGGATTCCGGGGAGGCTACACCTTC

clone_size: few
v_call: TRBV5-4
j_call: TRBJ1-2
cdr3_length: 16
d_call: TRBD1
cdr3_aa: CASSLVVTGGQYGYTF
cdr3_nt: TGTGCCAGCAGCTTGGTCGTGACAGGGGGCCAATATGGCTACACCTTC

clone_size: -
v_call: TRBV5-1
j_call: TRBJ2-3
cdr3_length: 14
d_call: -
cdr3_aa: CASKVEDGTDTQYF
cdr3_nt: TGCGCCAGCAAGGTAGAGGATGGCACAGATACGCAGTATTTT

clone_size: -
v_call: TRBV7-2
j_call: TRBJ2-1
cdr3_length: 15
d_call: TRBD2
cdr3_aa: CASSLTSGAWDEQFF
cdr3_nt: TGTGCCAGCAGCTTGACTAGCGGGGCCTGGGATGAGCAGTTCTTC

clone_size: -
v_call: TRBV6-5
j_call: TRBJ1-5
cdr3_length: 14
d_call: -
cdr3_aa: CASMAGEGNQPQHF
cdr3_nt: TGTGCCAGCATGGCCGGGGAAGGCAATCAGCCCCAGCATTTT

clone_size: -
v_call: TRBV9
j_call: TRBJ1-2
cdr3_length: 16
d_call: -
cdr3_aa: CASSANLGIGVYGYTF
cdr3_nt: TGTGCCAGCAGCGCTAACTTAGGGATTGGTGTCTATGGCTACACCTTC

clone_size: -
v_call: TRBV28
j_call: TRBJ2-7
cdr3_length: 15
d_call: TRBD1
cdr3_aa: CASSPTGQSTYEQYF
cdr3_nt: TGTGCCAGCAGCCCCACGGGACAGTCCACCTACGAGCAGTACTTC

clone_size: once
v_call: TRBV12-3/TRBV12-4
j_call: TRBJ1-4
cdr3_length: 12
d_call: -
cdr3_aa: CASSLYGEKLFF
cdr3_nt: TGTGCCAGCAGTCTTTATGGGGAAAAACTGTTTTTT

clone_size: few
v_call: TRBV6-5
j_call: TRBJ1-2
cdr3_length: 15
d_call: TRBD1
cdr3_aa: CASSYYGTANYGYTF
cdr3_nt: TGTGCCAGCAGTTACTATGGGACAGCTAACTATGGCTACACCTTC

clone_size: -
v_call: TRBV28
j_call: TRBJ2-2
cdr3_length: 16
d_call: TRBD1
cdr3_aa: CASSFNRGRGTGELFF
cdr3_nt: TGTGCCAGCAGTTTTAACAGGGGGCGAGGGACCGGGGAGCTGTTTTTT

clone_size: -
v_call: TRBV28
j_call: TRBJ1-5
cdr3_length: 16
d_call: TRBD1
cdr3_aa: CASSSGQGARNQPQHF
cdr3_nt: TGTGCCAGCAGCTCCGGACAGGGGGCGAGGAATCAGCCCCAGCATTTT

clone_size: -
v_call: TRBV3-1/TRBV3-2
j_call: TRBJ2-2
cdr3_length: 11
d_call: -
cdr3_aa: CASSQPGELFF
cdr3_nt: TGTGCCAGCAGCCAACCCGGGGAGCTGTTTTTT

clone_size: -
v_call: TRBV19
j_call: TRBJ1-2
cdr3_length: 13
d_call: -
cdr3_aa: CASSRGSSYGYTF
cdr3_nt: TGTGCCAGTAGTCGCGGCAGCTCCTATGGCTACACCTTC

clone_size: -
v_call: TRBV18
j_call: TRBJ2-3
cdr3_length: 13
d_call: -
cdr3_aa: CASSPNRGDTQYF
cdr3_nt: TGTGCCAGCTCACCAAACCGCGGGGATACGCAGTATTTT

clone_size: -
v_call: TRBV19
j_call: TRBJ1-2
cdr3_length: 15
d_call: TRBD1
cdr3_aa: CASSTLQGAYYGYTF
cdr3_nt: TGTGCCAGTAGTACACTACAGGGGGCATACTATGGCTACACCTTC

clone_size: medium-sized
v_call: TRBV19
j_call: TRBJ1-2
cdr3_length: 15
d_call: TRBD1
cdr3_aa: CASSVTGTAINGYTF
cdr3_nt: TGTGCCAGTAGTGTAACCGGGACAGCCATCAACGGCTACACCTTC

clone_size: -
v_call: TRBV9
j_call: TRBJ1-4
cdr3_length: 13
d_call: -
cdr3_aa: CASTPSGGEKLFF
cdr3_nt: TGTGCCAGCACCCCCAGCGGTGGTGAAAAACTGTTTTTT

clone_size: -
v_call: TRBV6-6
j_call: TRBJ2-1
cdr3_length: 14
d_call: -
cdr3_aa: CASSYSEVYNEQFF
cdr3_nt: TGTGCCAGCAGTTACTCGGAGGTGTACAATGAGCAGTTCTTC

clone_size: -
v_call: TRBV20-1
j_call: TRBJ2-7
cdr3_length: 10
d_call: -
cdr3_aa: CSAERSEQYF
cdr3_nt: TGCAGTGCAGAGAGGTCCGAGCAGTACTTC

clone_size: few
v_call: TRBV6-2/TRBV6-3
j_call: TRBJ1-4
cdr3_length: 13
d_call: -
cdr3_aa: CASSWRLNEKLFF
cdr3_nt: TGTGCCAGCAGTTGGCGGTTGAATGAAAAACTGTTTTTT

clone_size: -
v_call: TRBV2
j_call: TRBJ1-1
cdr3_length: 16
d_call: TRBD1
cdr3_aa: CASSGSGGVMNTEAFF
cdr3_nt: TGTGCCAGCAGTGGATCAGGGGGGGTCATGAACACTGAAGCTTTCTTT

clone_size: -
v_call: TRBV19
j_call: TRBJ2-7
cdr3_length: 13
d_call: -
cdr3_aa: CASSIGASYEQYF
cdr3_nt: TGTGCCAGTAGTATAGGGGCCTCCTACGAGCAGTACTTC

clone_size: -
v_call: TRBV24-1
j_call: TRBJ1-5
cdr3_length: 16
d_call: -
cdr3_aa: CATSDSTGVGNQPQHF
cdr3_nt: TGTGCCACCAGTGATTCTACGGGGGTAGGGAATCAGCCCCAGCATTTT

clone_size: -
v_call: TRBV18
j_call: TRBJ2-1
cdr3_length: 13
d_call: -
cdr3_aa: CASSPWGPESRFF
cdr3_nt: TGTGCCAGCTCACCTTGGGGTCCCGAGTCCAGGTTCTTC